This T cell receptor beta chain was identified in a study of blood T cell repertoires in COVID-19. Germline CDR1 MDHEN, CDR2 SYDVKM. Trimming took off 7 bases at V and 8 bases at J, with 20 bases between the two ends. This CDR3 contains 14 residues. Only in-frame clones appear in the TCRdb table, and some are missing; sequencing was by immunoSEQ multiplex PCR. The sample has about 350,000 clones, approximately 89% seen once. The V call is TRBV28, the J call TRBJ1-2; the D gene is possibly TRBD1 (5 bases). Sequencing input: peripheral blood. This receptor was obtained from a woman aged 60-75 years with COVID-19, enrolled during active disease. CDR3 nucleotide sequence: TGTGCCAGCAACAGGCTGGCGGGGACGAGGGGCTACACCTTC. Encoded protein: CASNRLAGTRGYTF.